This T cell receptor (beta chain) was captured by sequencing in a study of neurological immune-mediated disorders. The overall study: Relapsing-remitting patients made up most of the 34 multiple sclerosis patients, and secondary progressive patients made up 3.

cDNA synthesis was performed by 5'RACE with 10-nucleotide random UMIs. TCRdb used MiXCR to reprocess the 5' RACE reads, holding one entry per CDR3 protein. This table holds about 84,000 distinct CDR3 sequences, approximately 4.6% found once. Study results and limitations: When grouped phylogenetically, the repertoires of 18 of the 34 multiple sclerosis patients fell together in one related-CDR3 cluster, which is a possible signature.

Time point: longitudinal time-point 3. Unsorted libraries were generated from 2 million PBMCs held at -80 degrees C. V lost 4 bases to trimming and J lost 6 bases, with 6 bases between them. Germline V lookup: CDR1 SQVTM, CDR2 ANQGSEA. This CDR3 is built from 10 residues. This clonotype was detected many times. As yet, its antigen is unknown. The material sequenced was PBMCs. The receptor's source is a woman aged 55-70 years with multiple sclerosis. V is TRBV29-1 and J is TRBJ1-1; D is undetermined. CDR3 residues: CSVGSAEAFF. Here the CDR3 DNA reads TGCAGCGTTGGGTCCGCTGAAGCTTTCTTT.